The clone carrying this T cell receptor (delta chain) showed up just a few times. The protein given by TCRdb reflects a much larger clone and differs at residue 9 from this DNA's translation, likely from a read error; the protein shown is the DNA's translation. The data were taken from a study of γδ T cells in repeated Plasmodium falciparum infection. Study summary: The natural-infection arm compared Malian children under seasonal malaria with matched Australian children.

Vgamma9/Vdelta2+ and Vdelta2-negative gammadelta T cells were flow-sorted from PBMC for bulk sequencing. The germline V gene encodes CDR1 GEAIGNYY and CDR2 EKD. CDR3 length equals 22 residues. The V gene end was trimmed by 1 base and the J gene end by 0 bases; junction bases not matched to a gene: 15. TCRdb reanalysed the multiplex PCR reads via CATT. The sample carries approximately 53,000 delta-chain clones, over 1.5% recorded once. The source is a pool of human donors (malaria-infected and uninfected, not separated). Material: gamma-delta T cells from blood. This sequence joins TRDV2 and TRDJ3; TRDD3 agrees at 9 bases. The J gene, left out of TCRdb, was set here by checking the DNA against germline. The CDR3 region has the DNA TGTGCCTGTGACACGGCAGGATACAGGGGGATACCGGGCTCCTGGGACACCCGACAGATGTTTTTC. This codes for CACDTAGYRGIPGSWDTRQMFF.